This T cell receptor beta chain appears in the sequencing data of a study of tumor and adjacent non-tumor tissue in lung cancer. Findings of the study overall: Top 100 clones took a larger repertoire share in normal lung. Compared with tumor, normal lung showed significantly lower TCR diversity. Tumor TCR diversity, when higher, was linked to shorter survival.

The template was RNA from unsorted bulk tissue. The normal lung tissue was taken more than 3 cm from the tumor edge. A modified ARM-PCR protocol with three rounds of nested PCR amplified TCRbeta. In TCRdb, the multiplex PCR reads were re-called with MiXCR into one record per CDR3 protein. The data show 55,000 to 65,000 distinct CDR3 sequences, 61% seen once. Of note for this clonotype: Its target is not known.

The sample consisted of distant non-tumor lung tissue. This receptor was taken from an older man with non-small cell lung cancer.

The CDR3 nucleotides read TGCGCCAGCAGGGACGTAGCGGGCCCCCTCACCGGGGAGCTGTTTTTT. It translates to CASRDVAGPLTGELFF. This chain connects TRBV5-1 to TRBJ2-2; 7 bases line up with TRBD2. Germline CDR1 SGHRS, CDR2 YFSETQ. With 5 bases clipped from V and 4 bases from J, the junction kept 11 bases outside the gene matches. The CDR3 has 16 residues.